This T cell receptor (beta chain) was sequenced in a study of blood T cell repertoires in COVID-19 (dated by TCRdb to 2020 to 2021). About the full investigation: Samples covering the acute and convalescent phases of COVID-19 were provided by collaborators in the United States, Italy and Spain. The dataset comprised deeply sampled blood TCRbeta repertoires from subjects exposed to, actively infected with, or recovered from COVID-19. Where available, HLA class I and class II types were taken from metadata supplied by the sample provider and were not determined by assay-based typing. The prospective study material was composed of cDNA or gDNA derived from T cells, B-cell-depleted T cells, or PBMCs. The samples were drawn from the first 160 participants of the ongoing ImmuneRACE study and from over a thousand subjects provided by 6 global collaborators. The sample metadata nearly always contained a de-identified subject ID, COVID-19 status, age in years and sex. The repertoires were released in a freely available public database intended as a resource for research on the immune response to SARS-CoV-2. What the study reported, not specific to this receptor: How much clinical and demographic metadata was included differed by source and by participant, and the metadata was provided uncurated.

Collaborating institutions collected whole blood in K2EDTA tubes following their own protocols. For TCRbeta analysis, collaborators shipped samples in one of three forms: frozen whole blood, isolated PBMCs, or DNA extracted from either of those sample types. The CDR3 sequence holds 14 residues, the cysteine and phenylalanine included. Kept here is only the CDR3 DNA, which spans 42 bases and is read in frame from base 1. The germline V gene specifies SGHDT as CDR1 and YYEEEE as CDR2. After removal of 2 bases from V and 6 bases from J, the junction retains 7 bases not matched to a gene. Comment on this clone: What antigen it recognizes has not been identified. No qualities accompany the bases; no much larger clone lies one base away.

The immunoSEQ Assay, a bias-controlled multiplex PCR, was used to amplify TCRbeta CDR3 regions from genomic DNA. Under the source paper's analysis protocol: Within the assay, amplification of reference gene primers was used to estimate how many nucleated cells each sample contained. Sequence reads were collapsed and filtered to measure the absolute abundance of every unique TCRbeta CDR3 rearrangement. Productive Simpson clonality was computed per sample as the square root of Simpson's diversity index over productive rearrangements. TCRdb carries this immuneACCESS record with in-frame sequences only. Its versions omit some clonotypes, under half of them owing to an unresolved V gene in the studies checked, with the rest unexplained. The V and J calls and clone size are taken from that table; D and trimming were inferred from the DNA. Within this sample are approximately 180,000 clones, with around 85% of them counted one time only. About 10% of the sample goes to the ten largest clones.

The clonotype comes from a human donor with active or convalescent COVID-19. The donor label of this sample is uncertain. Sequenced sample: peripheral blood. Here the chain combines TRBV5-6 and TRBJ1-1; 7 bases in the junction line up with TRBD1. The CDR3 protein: CASSLPGGSAEAFF. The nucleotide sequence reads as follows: TGTGCCAGCAGCTTACCAGGGGGAAGCGCTGAAGCTTTCTTT.